Following are 28 T cell receptor beta chains from one sample sequenced in a study of OX40 agonist ivuxolimab in advanced cancers. Measured with immunoSEQ multiplex PCR; TCRdb has only the in-frame clones, and not every one. The profile covers over 45,000 clones, with around 79% appearing a single time and 1% to 1.5% taken by the ten largest. The source material was CD4+ or CD8+ T cells sorted from blood, sampled in a trial of the OX40 agonist ivuxolimab. These receptors originate from an adult with an advanced solid tumor such as melanoma, head and neck, liver or kidney cancer.

This clone is termed medium-sized (0.01 to 0.1%). This sequence joins TRBV6-6 and TRBJ2-1; D uncertain. The CDR3 extends over 13 amino acids. Germline V gene data show CDR1 as MNHNY and CDR2 as SVGAGI (reference sequence). The V end lost 3 bases, the J end lost 6 bases, and 9 bases lay between the germline ends. The CDR3 loop reads CASSYGQINEQFF. CDR3 nucleotide sequence: TGTGCCAGCAGTTATGGTCAAATCAATGAGCAGTTCTTC.

The J gene is TRBJ1-4, the V gene TRBV5-1; D remains unclear. The CDR3 has 16 amino acids. Trimming took 8 bases from V and 8 from J, leaving 25 bases between them. CDR1 is SGHRS and CDR2 is YFSETQ in the germline V gene. The CDR3 coding sequence is TGCGCCAGGTGCTTTTTAAGCCGAACCCTAGGAGAAAAACTGTTTTTT. It specifies CARCFLSRTLGEKLFF.

The V and J genes are TRBV18 and TRBJ2-7; the match to TRBD1 covers 7 bases. The CDR3 is made up of 16 amino acids. Germline V gives CDR1 KGHSH, CDR2 LQKENI. The V gene end was trimmed by 5 bases and the J gene end by 1 base; junction bases not matched to a gene: 11. This CDR3 reads CASSGRQGGGSYEQYF. The CDR3 DNA sequence: TGTGCCAGCTCAGGGAGACAGGGCGGCGGATCCTACGAGCAGTACTTC.

This clone turned up a few times. The chain uses TRBV6-5 and TRBJ2-2; 9 nucleotides agree with TRBD1. Unmatched junction bases numbered 4, after V lost 0 bases and J lost 5 bases. The germline V gene has CDR1 MNHEY and CDR2 SVGAGI. This CDR3 spans 16 amino acids. The CDR3 DNA reads TGTGCCAGCAGTTACTCGACAGGGGGGGTGACCGGGGAGCTGTTTTTT. It codes for CASSYSTGGVTGELFF.

This clone was seen once. The V gene is TRBV4-1, the J gene TRBJ1-2, with a weak D call TRBD1 (6 bases). The germline V gene has CDR1 MGHRA and CDR2 YSYEKL. This CDR3 has 14 residues. Between the trimmed V and J ends, which lost 4 bases and 8 bases, there was a span of 17 bases. The chain's CDR3 is CASSRQMGGQGYTF. DNA of the CDR3: TGCGCCAGCAGCCGGCAGATGGGGGGGCAAGGCTACACCTTC.

The V call is TRBV10-3, the J call TRBJ2-7; 8 positions agree with TRBD1. Losses at the gene ends were 8 bases for V and 6 bases for J; bases not matched to a gene: 3. CDR1 ENHRY and CDR2 SYGVKD come from the germline V gene. This CDR3 spans 11 amino acids. The CDR3 DNA sequence: TGTGCCATCGTAACAGGGGGCGAGCAGTACTTC. It encodes CAIVTGGEQYF.

This chain links TRBV19 with TRBJ2-5; 11 bases agree with TRBD2. The CDR3 spans 13 residues. Unmatched junction bases numbered 4, after V lost 9 bases and J lost 4 bases. Germline CDR1 reads LNHDA; CDR2 reads SQIVND (reference sequence). The CDR3 DNA follows: TGTGCCAGCTCACTAGCGGGAGCAGAGACCCAGTACTTC. Amino acids: CASSLAGAETQYF.

The V call is TRBV2, the J call TRBJ2-3; D is possibly TRBD2 (6 bases). The V gene lost 4 bases and the J gene lost 1 base, with 12 bases spanning the gap. CDR3 length: 15 amino acids. Germline V lookup: CDR1 SNHLY, CDR2 FYNNEI. The chain's CDR3 is CASSVREVGTDTQYF. DNA for the CDR3: TGTGCCAGCAGTGTTAGGGAGGTGGGCACAGATACGCAGTATTTT.

This chain connects TRBV6-1 to TRBJ2-3; weak D call: TRBD2 (7 bases). The CDR3 runs to 14 residues. The V gene's germline CDR1 is MNHNS and CDR2 SASEGT. The ends were cut back, 8 bases at V and 4 bases at J, with 16 bases in the middle. CDR3 DNA: TGTGCCAGCCTTAGGGGGGGCGCGCCAGATACGCAGTATTTT. This translates into CASLRGGAPDTQYF.

The V call is TRBV19, the J call TRBJ1-1; 11 nucleotides align to TRBD1. CDR1 LNHDA and CDR2 SQIVND come from the germline V gene (reference sequence). The CDR3 has 15 residues. Germline trimming cut 6 bases from V and 3 bases from J; bases unmatched to any gene: 6. CDR3 sequence reads: CASRGGQGAYTEAFF. CDR3 sequence (DNA): TGTGCCAGTAGGGGAGGACAGGGGGCGTACACTGAAGCTTTCTTT.

The chain recombines TRBV4-1 with TRBJ2-2; D remains unclear. Germline CDR1 MGHRA, CDR2 YSYEKL. Trimming stripped 2 bases from V and 1 base from J, with 11 bases between. This CDR3 comprises 16 residues. The CDR3 protein is CASSQSRVLNTGELFF. In DNA, the CDR3 is TGCGCCAGCAGCCAAAGCCGGGTCCTGAACACCGGGGAGCTGTTTTTT.

This clone qualifies as medium-sized. Other DNA sequences in the sample encode the same CDR3. CDR3 sequence (DNA): TGTGCCAGTAACCCGGGACAGGGAACCTACGAGCAGTACTTC. Translated, it gives CASNPGQGTYEQYF. The genes are TRBV19 and TRBJ2-7, with 9 bases matching TRBD1. The CDR3 extends over 14 amino acids. J was trimmed by 2 bases and V by 7 bases; bases with no gene match: 6. Germline V lookup: CDR1 LNHDA, CDR2 SQIVND (reference sequence).

This chain connects TRBV4-2 to TRBJ2-2, with TRBD2 identical over 10 bases. The ends lost 4 bases at V and 5 bases at J; junction bases unmatched: 16. Germline CDR1 reads LGHNA; CDR2 reads YNFKEQ. The CDR3 sequence is 19 residues long. In DNA, the CDR3 is TGTGCCAGCAGCCCACTAAGGGCCAGCGGGAGGGGGGGAACCGGGGAGCTGTTTTTT. Its translation is CASSPLRASGRGGTGELFF.

The rearrangement links TRBV19 to TRBJ2-7, with unresolved D. Looked up from germline, CDR1 is LNHDA and CDR2 is SQIVND (reference sequence). V was shortened by 3 bases and J by 7 bases, with 7 bases between the two germline ends. The length of the CDR3 is 11 residues. DNA for the CDR3: TGTGCCAGTAGTATTGGTAATGAGCAGTACTTC. This translates into CASSIGNEQYF.

This clone was detected a few times. This chain links TRBV6-6 with TRBJ2-7; the D gene is possibly TRBD1 (5 bases). Germline CDR1 reads MNHNY; CDR2 reads SVGAGI (reference sequence). Trimming pared 5 bases from V and 1 base from J, leaving 6 bases between. The CDR3 consists of 12 residues. The CDR3, as DNA: TGTGCCAGCAGTGGGGCATCCTACGAGCAGTACTTC. Residues: CASSGASYEQYF.

CDR3 bases: TGTGCCAGCAGACCTCCGGGACAGGGGGCACAAGCTTTCTTT. As protein: CASRPPGQGAQAFF. This chain joins TRBV6-6 and TRBJ1-1, with 12 bases fitting TRBD1. J lost 9 bases, V lost 6 bases, and 8 bases had no gene match. Germline-derived CDR1 and CDR2 are MNHNY and SVGAGI (reference sequence). The CDR3 is 14 residues long.

The chain combines TRBV20-1 with TRBJ1-1, with unresolved D. This CDR3 has 11 amino acids. The germline V gene has CDR1 DFQATT and CDR2 SNEGSKA (reference sequence). Between the trimmed V and J ends, which lost 5 bases and 5 bases, there was a span of 9 bases. The CDR3 is CSAHKETEAFF. CDR3 coding DNA: TGCAGTGCTCACAAAGAGACTGAAGCTTTCTTT.

The table lists this clone with a count of one. The chain has TRBV6-5 and TRBJ1-1, with 7 bases identical to TRBD1. Germline V lookup: CDR1 MNHEY, CDR2 SVGAGI. The CDR3 totals 14 residues. Unmatched junction bases numbered 14, after V lost 5 bases and J lost 11 bases. The DNA for the CDR3 is TGTGCCAGCAGTCCCGTGGCAGGGGGACGCGCCGCTTTCTTT. Translating gives CASSPVAGGRAAFF.

The chain couples TRBV7-8 to TRBJ1-2; 10 nucleotides line up with TRBD1. Germline V gene data show CDR1 as SGHVS and CDR2 as FQNEAQ. This CDR3 comprises 15 residues. J was trimmed by 3 bases and V by 2 bases; bases with no gene match: 3. For the CDR3, the DNA is TGTGCCAGCAGCTTAAGAGGACAGGGGGACTATGGCTACACCTTC. Amino acids: CASSLRGQGDYGYTF.

The chain joins TRBV7-9 to TRBJ2-7, with D uncertain. Germline values: CDR1 SEHNR, CDR2 FQNEAQ (reference sequence). This CDR3 contains 15 residues. V gave up 5 bases and J gave up 0 bases, with 14 bases separating them. CDR3 sequence reads: CASSLMGGDSYEQYF. CDR3 bases: TGTGCCAGCAGCCTAATGGGTGGGGACTCCTACGAGCAGTACTTC. The full variable domain, rest sourced from reference TRBV7-9 and TRBJ2-7, is DTGVSQNPRHKITKRGQNVTFRCDPISEHNRLYWYRQTLGQGPEFLTYFQNEAQLEKSRLLSDRFSAERPKGSFSTLEIQRTEQGDSAMYLCASSLMGGDSYEQYFGPGTRLTVT.

This clone is a singleton in its sample. The CDR3: CASSYSGQNNSPLHF. In DNA form, the CDR3 reads TGTGCCAGCAGTTACTCCGGGCAGAATAATTCACCCCTCCACTTT. The chain has TRBV6-6 and TRBJ1-6; D gene uncertain. V lost 0 bases and J lost 5, with 8 bases in between. CDR1 is MNHNY and CDR2 is SVGAGI in the germline V gene (reference sequence). CDR3 length: 15 amino acids.

This chain connects TRBV11-2 to TRBJ2-5; D possibly corresponds to TRBD1 (5 bases). V was clipped by 5 bases and J by 5 bases, with 15 bases between them. This CDR3 is 14 amino acids long. Germline V gives CDR1 SGHAT, CDR2 FQNNGV. CDR3 coding DNA: TGTGCCAGCAGCATACAGGTTGTTGGGGAGACCCAGTACTTC. Translated: CASSIQVVGETQYF.

This clone was detected only a few times. V and J are TRBV7-9 and TRBJ1-1, with a possible D match to TRBD1 (5 bases). Trimming left V 5 bases short and J 3 bases short, with 19 bases between. This CDR3 spans 16 amino acids. In germline, CDR1 is SEHNR, CDR2 FQNEAQ (reference sequence). The CDR3 loop is CASSPVRGRGDTEAFF. CDR3 nucleotides: TGTGCCAGCAGCCCAGTGAGGGGAAGGGGAGACACTGAAGCTTTCTTT. The variable domain in full, completed from reference TRBV7-9 and TRBJ1-1, reads DTGVSQNPRHKITKRGQNVTFRCDPISEHNRLYWYRQTLGQGPEFLTYFQNEAQLEKSRLLSDRFSAERPKGSFSTLEIQRTEQGDSAMYLCASSPVRGRGDTEAFFGQGTRLTVV.

This clone is termed medium-sized (0.01 to 0.1%). The chain links TRBV11-2 to TRBJ1-3; no clear D gene. The CDR3 consists of 12 residues. Germline lookup yields CDR1 SGHAT and CDR2 FQNNGV. Between the trimmed V and J ends, which lost 0 bases and 4 bases, there was a span of 1 base. CDR3 sequence: CASSLDGNTIYF. In nucleotides, the CDR3 is TGTGCCAGCAGCTTAGACGGAAACACCATATATTTT.

This rearrangement joins TRBV19 to TRBJ2-7; D is tentatively TRBD1 or TRBD2 (6 bases each). The CDR3 loop spans 12 amino acids. Trimming pared 8 bases from V and 13 bases from J, leaving 21 bases between. From germline, CDR1 is LNHDA and CDR2 SQIVND (reference sequence). In DNA, the CDR3 is TGTGCCAGTGGGCCGGGGGCGTCTTACGTCTACTTC. This gives the protein CASGPGASYVYF. The entire variable domain, with the rest obtained from reference TRBV19 and TRBJ2-7, is as follows: DGGITQSPKYLFRKEGQNVTLSCEQNLNHDAMYWYRQDPGQGLRLIYYSQIVNDFQKGDIAEGYSVSREKKESFPLTVTSAQKNPTAFYLCASGPGASYVYFGPGTRLTVT.

This chain uses TRBV6-5 with TRBJ2-5, with D possibly being TRBD2 (5 bases). The end of the DNA aligns better with TRBJ2-7, so the J call may be wrong. This CDR3 has 13 residues. The germline gives CDR1 MNHEY, CDR2 SVGAGI. CDR3 coding DNA: TGTGCCAGCAGTCCACGACTCGGGAACGAGCAGTACTTC. This codes for CASSPRLGNEQYF.

This chain uses TRBV4-1 with TRBJ1-5; D is uncertain. The CDR3 has 13 amino acids. V lost 1 base and J 7 bases, leaving 8 bases between the germline ends. CDR1 is MGHRA and CDR2 is YSYEKL in the germline V gene. CDR3 DNA: TGCGCCAGCAGCCAAGTGCACGGGCAGCCCCAGCATTTT. Translation gives CASSQVHGQPQHF.

The rearrangement joins TRBV5-4 to TRBJ1-1; D remains unclear. Deletions cut 0 bases from V and 0 bases from J, with 9 bases between. The CDR3 is 15 amino acids. CDR1 is SGHNT, CDR2 YYREEE, per germline (reference sequence). In DNA, the CDR3 is TGTGCCAGCAGCTTGGAAGGCAGAATGAACACTGAAGCTTTCTTT. Translation: CASSLEGRMNTEAFF.